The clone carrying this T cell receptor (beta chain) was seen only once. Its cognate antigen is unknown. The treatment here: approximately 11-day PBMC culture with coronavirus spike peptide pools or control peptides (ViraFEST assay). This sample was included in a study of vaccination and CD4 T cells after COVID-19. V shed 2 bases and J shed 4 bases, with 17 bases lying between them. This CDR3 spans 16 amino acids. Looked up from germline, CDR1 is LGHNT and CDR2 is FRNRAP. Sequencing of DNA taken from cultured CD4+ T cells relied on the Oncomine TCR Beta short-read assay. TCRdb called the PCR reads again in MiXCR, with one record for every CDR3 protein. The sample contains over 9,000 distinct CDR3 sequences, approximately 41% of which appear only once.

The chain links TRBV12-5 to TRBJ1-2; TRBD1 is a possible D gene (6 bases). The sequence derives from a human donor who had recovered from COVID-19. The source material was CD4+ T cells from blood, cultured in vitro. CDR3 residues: CASGLMGAPGSYGYTF. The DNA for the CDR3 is TGTGCTAGTGGTTTGATGGGGGCGCCGGGGTCCTATGGCTACACCTTC.